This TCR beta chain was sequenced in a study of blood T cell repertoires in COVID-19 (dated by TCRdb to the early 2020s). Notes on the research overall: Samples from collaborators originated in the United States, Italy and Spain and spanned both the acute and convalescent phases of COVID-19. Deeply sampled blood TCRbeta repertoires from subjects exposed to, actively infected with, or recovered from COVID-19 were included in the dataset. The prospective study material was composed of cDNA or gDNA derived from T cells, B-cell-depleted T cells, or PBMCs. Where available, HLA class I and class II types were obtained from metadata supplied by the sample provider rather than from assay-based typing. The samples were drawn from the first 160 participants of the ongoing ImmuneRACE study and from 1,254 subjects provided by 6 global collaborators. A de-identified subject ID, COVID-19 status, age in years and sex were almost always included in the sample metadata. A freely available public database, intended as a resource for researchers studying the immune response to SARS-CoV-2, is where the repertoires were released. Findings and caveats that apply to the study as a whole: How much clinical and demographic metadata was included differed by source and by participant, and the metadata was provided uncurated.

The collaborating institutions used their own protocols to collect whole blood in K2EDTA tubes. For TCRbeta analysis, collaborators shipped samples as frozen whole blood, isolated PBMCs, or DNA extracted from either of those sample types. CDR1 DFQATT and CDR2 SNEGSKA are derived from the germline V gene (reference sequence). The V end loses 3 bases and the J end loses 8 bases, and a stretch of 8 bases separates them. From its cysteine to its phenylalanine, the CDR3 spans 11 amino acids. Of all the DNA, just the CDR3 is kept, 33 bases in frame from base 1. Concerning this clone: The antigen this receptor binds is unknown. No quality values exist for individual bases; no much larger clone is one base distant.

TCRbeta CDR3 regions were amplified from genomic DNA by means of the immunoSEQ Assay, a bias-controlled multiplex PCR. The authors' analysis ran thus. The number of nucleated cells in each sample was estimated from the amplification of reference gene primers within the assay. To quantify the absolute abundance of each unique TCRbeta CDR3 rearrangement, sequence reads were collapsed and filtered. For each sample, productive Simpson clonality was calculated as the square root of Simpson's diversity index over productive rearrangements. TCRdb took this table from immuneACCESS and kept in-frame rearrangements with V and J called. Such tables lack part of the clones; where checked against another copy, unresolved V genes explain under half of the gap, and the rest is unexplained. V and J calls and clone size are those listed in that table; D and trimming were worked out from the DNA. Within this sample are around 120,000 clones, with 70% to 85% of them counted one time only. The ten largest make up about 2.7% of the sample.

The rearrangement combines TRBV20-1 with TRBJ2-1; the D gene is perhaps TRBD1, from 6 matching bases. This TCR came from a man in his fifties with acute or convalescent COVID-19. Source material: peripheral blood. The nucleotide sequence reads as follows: TGCAGTGCTAGTTCAGGGGATGAGCAGTTCTTC. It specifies CSASSGDEQFF.